The 30 T cell receptor beta chains in this list originate from one sample, sequenced in a study of T cells in Graves' hyperthyroidism and ophthalmopathy. RNA transcripts provided the source from which TCR beta CDR3 regions were amplified. The primer set for the first-round RT-PCR of the TCR CDR3 was HTBI. TCRdb used MiXCR to reprocess the multiplex PCR reads, holding one entry per CDR3 protein. The sample lists around 600,000 distinct CDR3 sequences, roughly 14% occurring once. The sample was blood. Receptor source: a woman aged 45 to 65 with Graves' ophthalmopathy.

The chain recombines TRBV28 with TRBJ1-2; no firm D call. This CDR3 comprises 12 residues. In germline, CDR1 is MDHEN, CDR2 SYDVKM. V was pared by 3 bases and J by 8 bases, with 10 bases between. The CDR3, as DNA: TGTGCCAGCAGTTTCCAGTATTACGGCTACACCTTC. It translates to CASSFQYYGYTF.

This clonotype was seen many times. The chain links TRBV20-1 to TRBJ2-3, with unresolved D. V was cut by 3 bases and J by 1 base, with 8 bases left in between. Per the germline V gene, CDR1 is DFQATT and CDR2 is SNEGSKA (reference sequence). This CDR3 spans 13 amino acids. The CDR3 nucleotides read TGCAGTGCTAGGCCCGCGGGCACAGATACGCAGTATTTT. It is translated as CSARPAGTDTQYF.

The table lists this clonotype with a few counts. The chain recombines TRBV19 with TRBJ2-7, with TRBD2 matching over 7 bases. The CDR3 extends over 15 amino acids. V was clipped by 4 bases and J by 4 bases; unmatched bases: 10. Germline CDR1 LNHDA, CDR2 SQIVND (reference sequence). The CDR3 reads CASSTQLAVVYEQYF. The DNA of the CDR3 is TGTGCCAGTAGTACACAGCTAGCGGTGGTATACGAGCAGTACTTC.

This clonotype came up a few times. J is TRBJ2-5 and V is TRBV11-2; weak D call: TRBD2 (6 bases). V was cut by 5 bases and J by 3 bases, with 13 bases left in between. Germline loops: CDR1 SGHAT, CDR2 FQNNGV. CDR3 length: 14 residues. The CDR3 protein is CASSVGGWKETQYF. The CDR3 DNA sequence: TGTGCCAGCAGCGTGGGGGGTTGGAAAGAGACCCAGTACTTC.

This clonotype came up many times. The chain recombines TRBV12-3 or TRBV12-4 with TRBJ2-2, with unresolved D. The CDR3 runs to 12 residues. Trimming left V 7 bases short and J 5 bases short, with 8 bases between. CDR3 residues: CASTGWTGELFF. The CDR3 DNA is TGTGCCAGCACCGGGTGGACCGGGGAGCTGTTTTTT.

J is TRBJ2-7 and V is TRBV10-3, with 9 nucleotides matching TRBD1. CDR3 length: 13 residues. Germline trimming cut 10 bases from V and 4 bases from J; bases unmatched to any gene: 8. Looked up from germline, CDR1 is ENHRY and CDR2 is SYGVKD. CDR3 residues: CATKTGGLYEQYF. CDR3 nucleotide sequence: TGTGCCACCAAAACAGGGGGCTTGTACGAGCAGTACTTC.

This clonotype turned up a few times. The chain has TRBV10-3 and TRBJ1-6, with TRBD1 as a possible D gene (5 bases). CDR1 is ENHRY and CDR2 is SYGVKD in the germline V gene. The CDR3 runs to 17 residues. The V and J ends lost 3 bases and 5 bases respectively, with 17 bases between them. This CDR3 reads CAISDPFRQLHNSPLHF. The CDR3 region has the DNA TGTGCCATCAGTGACCCCTTCCGACAGCTTCATAATTCACCCCTCCACTTT.

At least ten counts were recorded for this clonotype. This chain joins TRBV9 and TRBJ2-1; TRBD2 might be the D (6 bases). V lost 3 bases and J lost 10, with 11 bases in between. Germline assignment: CDR1 SGDLS and CDR2 YYNGEE. The CDR3 is 12 amino acids. CDR3 protein: CASSGGRDEQFF. The CDR3 DNA sequence: TGTGCCAGCAGCGGAGGGCGGGACGAGCAGTTCTTC.

This clonotype was picked up a small number of times. A clone one base away is much larger, so this may be a read error. The V gene is TRBV18, the J gene TRBJ2-1; 7 bases fit TRBD2. The length of the CDR3 is 14 residues. CDR1 is KGHSH, CDR2 LQKENI, per germline. CDR3 sequence reads: CASPPKREWYEQFF. The DNA of the CDR3 is TGTGCCAGCCCACCAAAGCGGGAATGGTATGAGCAGTTCTTC.

Ten or more counts support this clonotype. V and J are TRBV27 and TRBJ2-1, with TRBD1 identical over 10 bases. The ends lost 7 bases at V and 6 bases at J; junction bases unmatched: 18. The germline CDR1 and CDR2 sequences are MNHEY and SMNVEV (reference sequence). The CDR3 is 18 residues long. The CDR3 DNA reads TGTGCCAGCACGATCCTGGGACAGGGGTTTGGCCGGCTCAATGAGCAGTTCTTC. Translating it yields CASTILGQGFGRLNEQFF.

This clonotype appeared a few times. The V and J genes are TRBV29-1 and TRBJ1-4; D gene uncertain. The V gene lost 4 bases and the J gene lost 0 bases, with 6 bases spanning the gap. The germline V gene encodes CDR1 SQVTM and CDR2 ANQGSEA. The CDR3 extends over 13 amino acids. CDR3 region: CSVVGSTNEKLFF. The DNA for the CDR3 is TGCAGCGTTGTTGGCTCAACTAATGAAAAACTGTTTTTT.

This clonotype has at least ten counts. The rearrangement links TRBV7-2 to TRBJ2-2, with TRBD1 matching 7 bases. Germline CDR1 is SGHTA and CDR2 is FQGNSA. The CDR3 is 16 amino acids. Trimming removed 6 bases from V and 3 bases from J; junction bases left unmatched: 10. The CDR3 region is CASRKPGTAYTGELFF. CDR3 nucleotide sequence: TGTGCCAGCAGGAAACCCGGGACAGCCTACACCGGGGAGCTGTTTTTT.

This clonotype was counted many times. The rearrangement uses TRBV6-1 and TRBJ2-7, with D perhaps matching TRBD2 (6 bases). Per germline, CDR1 MNHNS and CDR2 SASEGT. The CDR3 extends over 17 amino acids. V dropped 2 bases and J dropped 4 bases, with 21 bases sitting between them. The CDR3 DNA reads TGTGCCAGCAGTGAAAGCGTGCGGCGGGAAGCCTCATACGAGCAGTACTTC. The encoded protein is CASSESVRREASYEQYF.

This clonotype showed up many times. This chain's CDR3 is CASSFDRVSETQYF. The CDR3 DNA reads TGTGCCAGCAGCTTCGACAGAGTGTCAGAGACCCAGTACTTC. V gene TRBV7-9 combines with J gene TRBJ2-5; weak D call: TRBD1 (5 bases). The germline CDR1 and CDR2 sequences are SEHNR and FQNEAQ (reference sequence). This CDR3 is built from 14 residues. V gave up 3 bases and J gave up 4 bases, with 12 bases separating them. The full variable domain, rest sourced from reference TRBV7-9 and TRBJ2-5, is DTGVSQNPRHKITKRGQNVTFRCDPISEHNRLYWYRQTLGQGPEFLTYFQNEAQLEKSRLLSDRFSAERPKGSFSTLEIQRTEQGDSAMYLCASSFDRVSETQYFGPGTRLLVL.

The V call is TRBV4-2, the J call TRBJ2-1; perhaps TRBD2 as D (5 bases). This CDR3 is built from 15 residues. The V end lost 0 bases, the J end lost 0 bases, and 6 bases lay between the germline ends. Looked up from germline, CDR1 is LGHNA and CDR2 is YNFKEQ. As DNA, the CDR3 is TGTGCCAGCAGCCAAGAAGGGAGCTCCTACAATGAGCAGTTCTTC. It specifies CASSQEGSSYNEQFF.

This clonotype showed up many times. The V call is TRBV12-3 or TRBV12-4, the J call TRBJ1-3; 8 bases line up with TRBD1. The CDR3 spans 16 residues. The V and J ends lost 5 bases and 4 bases, in that order; junction bases with no gene match: 10. The CDR3 sequence is CASSRTGNVEGNTIYF. In DNA, the CDR3 is TGTGCCAGCAGTCGGACAGGGAATGTCGAAGGAAACACCATATATTTT.

A single count supports this clonotype. With a much larger clone just one base away, this may be a read error. Because it lacks the conserved phenylalanine or tryptophan at the end, this CDR3 is likely a read error. The gene calls are TRBV27 and TRBJ1-3, with D hard to call. The length of the CDR3 is 13 residues. Germline assignment: CDR1 MNHEY and CDR2 SMNVEV (reference sequence). The V gene lost 7 bases and the J gene lost 0 bases, with 7 bases spanning the gap. CDR3 loop: CASMANSGNTIYL. The CDR3 DNA is TGTGCCAGCATGGCTAACTCTGGAAACACCATATATTTG.

This clonotype was seen only a few times. The J gene is TRBJ1-4, the V gene TRBV12-3 or TRBV12-4; D perhaps matches TRBD1 (6 bases). The V and J ends lost 6 bases and 0 bases respectively, with 11 bases between them. This CDR3 spans 15 amino acids. The DNA of the CDR3 is TGTGCCAGCAGACCGGGACACCCAACTAATGAAAAACTGTTTTTT. The encoded protein is CASRPGHPTNEKLFF.

The rearrangement joins TRBV19 to TRBJ1-4, with 7 bases lining up with TRBD1. The CDR3 loop spans 16 amino acids. CDR1 and CDR2 from the germline V gene are LNHDA and SQIVND (reference sequence). V lost 6 bases and J lost 0; bases outside the gene matches: 7. Written as DNA, the CDR3 is TGTGCCAGTAGGTCCGGGACAGCAGCAACTAATGAAAAACTGTTTTTT. It codes for CASRSGTAATNEKLFF.

In its sample, this clonotype was seen a few times. A clone one base away is much larger, so this may be a read error. This chain uses TRBV20-1 with TRBJ2-3; D not resolved. Germline CDR1 and CDR2: DFQATT and SNEGSKA (reference sequence). The CDR3 totals 12 residues. DNA for the CDR3: TGCAGTGCCAGCATCCGCACAGATATGCAGTATTTT. Translated: CSASIRTDMQYF.

This clonotype was seen many times. DNA for the CDR3: TGTGCCATCAGTGACAGGGGGGGCACTGAAGCTTTCTTT. Translating gives CAISDRGGTEAFF. This chain joins TRBV10-3 and TRBJ1-1; 7 bases map to TRBD1. CDR3 length: 13 amino acids. The J segment lost 4 bases and the V segment lost 3 bases, leaving 2 bases of the junction unmatched. Germline CDR1 reads ENHRY; CDR2 reads SYGVKD.

This clonotype was observed at least ten times. This chain connects TRBV3-1 to TRBJ2-1, with D unclear. Germline V gene lookup returns CDR1 LGHDT and CDR2 YNNKEL (reference sequence). This CDR3 has 13 residues. Between the trimmed V and J ends, which lost 4 bases and 6 bases, there was a span of 10 bases. The CDR3 reads CASSPNFINEQFF. The CDR3 DNA is TGTGCCAGCAGCCCAAATTTCATCAATGAGCAGTTCTTC.

To note about this clonotype: A much larger clone lies a single base off, so this may be a read error. The V and J genes are TRBV29-1 and TRBJ2-5, with D possibly TRBD2 on 6 matching bases. The CDR3 loop spans 14 amino acids. Germline CDR1 is SQVTM and CDR2 is ANQGSEA. This CDR3 is CSVVGGARQGTQYF. The CDR3 DNA reads as TGCAGCGTTGTTGGCGGGGCCAGACAAGGGACCCAGTACTTC.

The rearrangement joins TRBV27 to TRBJ2-5; TRBD2 matches at 11 bases. The length of the CDR3 is 14 residues. Per the germline V gene, CDR1 is MNHEY and CDR2 is SMNVEV (reference sequence). The ends lost 7 bases at V and 3 bases at J; junction bases unmatched: 4. CDR3 nucleotide sequence: TGTGCCAGCATTGGGACTAGCGGTAAAGAGACCCAGTACTTC. This translates into CASIGTSGKETQYF.

The chain employs TRBV11-3 and TRBJ2-3, with 8 bases matching TRBD2. The V gene's germline CDR1 is SGHNT and CDR2 YENEEA. The CDR3 contains 15 residues. The junction had 13 bases not matched to a gene; V was cut back by 6 bases and J by 8 bases. CDR3 coding DNA: TGTGCCAGCAGTCAAGCCGGGAGGGGCGCAGGTACGCAGTATTTT. It yields the protein CASSQAGRGAGTQYF.

This clonotype was detected many times. The chain carries TRBV9 and TRBJ1-1, with no clear D. The germline V and J ends were trimmed by 0 bases and 0 bases, with 3 bases remaining between them. Germline CDR1 SGDLS, CDR2 YYNGEE. This CDR3 contains 13 residues. The chain's CDR3 is CASSVDVNTEAFF. The CDR3 DNA sequence: TGTGCCAGCAGCGTAGACGTGAACACTGAAGCTTTCTTT. The whole variable domain, filled in from reference TRBV9 and TRBJ1-1, reads DSGVTQTPKHLITATGQRVTLRCSPRSGDLSVYWYQQSLDQGLQFLIQYYNGEERAKGNILERFSAQQFPDLHSELNLSSLELGDSALYFCASSVDVNTEAFFGQGTRLTVV.

This clonotype was counted between two and nine times. The CDR3 loop reads CASSPPFNVGGMSNQPQHF. CDR3 sequence (DNA): TGTGCCAGCTCACCACCGTTCAATGTGGGAGGGATGAGCAATCAGCCCCAGCATTTT. This sequence joins TRBV18 and TRBJ1-5; D gene uncertain. The CDR3 has 19 amino acids. Germline values: CDR1 KGHSH, CDR2 LQKENI. With 0 bases removed from V and 1 base from J, the gap between germline ends came to 19 bases.

This chain links TRBV6-2 or TRBV6-3 with TRBJ2-5, with TRBD2 matching 8 bases. Germline CDR1 is MNHEY and CDR2 is SVGEGT. The CDR3 covers 16 residues. V was pared by 5 bases and J by 1 base, with 9 bases of the junction left unmatched. In nucleotides, the CDR3 is TGTGCCAGCAGTGTTGGACGGCTAGCGGGCCAAGAGACCCAGTACTTC. Encoded protein: CASSVGRLAGQETQYF.

Only a few counts were recorded for this clonotype. The rearrangement uses TRBV6-6 and TRBJ1-1; D not certain. Trimming left V 2 bases short and J 1 base short, with 8 bases between. CDR1 is MNHNY, CDR2 SVGAGI, per germline (reference sequence). CDR3 length: 14 residues. CDR3 sequence: CASSYERRNTEAFF. The CDR3 DNA reads TGTGCCAGCAGTTACGAGCGGAGGAACACTGAAGCTTTCTTT.

This clonotype was recorded at least ten times. V and J are TRBV28 and TRBJ2-7; D remains unclear. The CDR3 covers 14 residues. V was trimmed by 2 bases and J by 2 bases, leaving 10 bases between them. Germline assignment: CDR1 MDHEN and CDR2 SYDVKM. CDR3 loop: CASSLLGPPYEQYF. The CDR3 nucleotides read TGTGCCAGCAGTTTACTAGGTCCTCCCTACGAGCAGTACTTC. The variable domain in full, with the rest retrieved from reference TRBV28 and TRBJ2-7, is DVKVTQSSRYLVKRTGEKVFLECVQDMDHENMFWYRQDPGLGLRLIYFSYDVKMKEKGDIPEGYSVSREKKERFSLILESASTNQTSMYLCASSLLGPPYEQYFGPGTRLTVT.